This TCR beta chain came from a study of tumour-infiltrating T cells in Burkitt lymphoma. Study-level information: Productive clonality predicted overall and progression-free survival. Overall study results and limits: Many Burkitt lymphoma patients shared several public clonotypes.

J lost 3 bases, V lost 8 bases, and 7 bases had no gene match. CDR1 and CDR2 (germline): SQVTM, ANQGSEA. The CDR3 has 14 residues. This table comes from immunoSEQ multiplex PCR, and its TCRdb copy is limited to in-frame clones, with some not included. Of more than 40,000 clones in the sample, around 30% were seen once. The sample holds a few counts of this clone. Its target is not known. Sequencing was performed on tumor tissue. The chain uses TRBV29-1 and TRBJ2-1, with TRBD1 matching over 10 bases. The clonotype originates from a human donor with Burkitt lymphoma. The CDR3 DNA follows: TGCAGCACCCTCCGGGACAGGGGCTACAATGAGCAGTTCTTC. Translated: CSTLRDRGYNEQFF.